This T cell receptor (beta chain) was documented in a study of blood T cell repertoires in COVID-19. At the level of the study: PBMCs, B-cell-depleted T cells, or T cells provided the cDNA or gDNA that made up the material.

Trimming at V came to 5 bases and at J to 8 bases, leaving 10 bases not matched to a gene. The length of the CDR3 is 15 residues. Germline V lookup: CDR1 SEHNR, CDR2 FQNEAQ (reference sequence). Original data processing: Amplification with reference gene primers provided the estimates of nucleated cell counts. Assay: immunoSEQ multiplex PCR; the TCRdb copy retains only in-frame clones and omits some. V and J calls and clone size are given by that table; D and trimming were obtained from the DNA. Altogether some 190,000 clones are present, 70% to 90% being singletons, with the ten largest covering roughly 9.8%.

The chain links TRBV7-9 to TRBJ2-1, with TRBD2 matching 9 bases. Sequences were obtained from peripheral blood. The clonotype comes from a human donor with active or convalescent COVID-19. The donor label of this sample is uncertain. The DNA of the CDR3 is TGTGCCAGCAGCCTCCGGGCGACTAGCGGCGATGAGCAGTTCTTC. Translated: CASSLRATSGDEQFF.